A single sample gave rise to the 4 T cell receptor beta chains below, sequenced in a study of cytomegalovirus exposure and HLA in healthy donors. Primers: 60 Vbeta forward and 13 Jbeta reverse. Some clones are missing from TCRdb's copy, which holds only in-frame ones; the method was immunoSEQ multiplex PCR. This repertoire includes about 39,000 clones. Input material: PBMCs. The receptors originated from a woman aged 25 to 39 in good health and CMV-seropositive.

The CDR3 region is CASSMARYTEAFF. In DNA, the CDR3 is TGTGCCAGTAGTATGGCCAGGTACACTGAAGCTTTCTTT. The chain carries TRBV19 and TRBJ1-1; D call uncertain. V lost 3 bases and J lost 3, with 8 bases in between. The CDR3 extends over 13 amino acids. Germline V gene data show CDR1 as LNHDA and CDR2 as SQIVND (reference sequence).

The V gene is TRBV7-8, the J gene TRBJ1-4; 8 bases are a match to TRBD1. This CDR3 region has 18 residues. CDR1 and CDR2 from the germline V gene are SGHVS and FQNEAQ. Trimming took 5 bases from V and 8 from J; bases not matched to a gene: 19. The CDR3 loop reads CASSPVPGQGGFREKLFF. In DNA, the CDR3 is TGTGCCAGCAGCCCAGTCCCCGGACAGGGAGGCTTCCGGGAAAAACTGTTTTTT.

In nucleotides, the CDR3 is TGTGCCACCAGCAGGACAGGGGACACTAATGAAAAACTGTTTTTT. Its translation is CATSRTGDTNEKLFF. The V gene is TRBV15, the J gene TRBJ1-4; 8 bases agree with TRBD1. The trim removed 3 bases at V and 2 bases at J, leaving 2 bases unmatched. The CDR3 covers 15 residues. Per germline, CDR1 LNHNV and CDR2 YYDKDF (reference sequence).

This sequence joins TRBV6-6 and TRBJ1-5; 8 positions agree with TRBD1. In germline, CDR1 is MNHNY, CDR2 SVGAGI (reference sequence). With V trimmed by 5 bases and J by 5 bases, 8 bases remained unmatched. This CDR3 comprises 15 residues. For the CDR3, the DNA is TGTGCCAGCAGTCCCCTTGGACAGGGCGATCAGCCCCAGCATTTT. Its translation is CASSPLGQGDQPQHF.